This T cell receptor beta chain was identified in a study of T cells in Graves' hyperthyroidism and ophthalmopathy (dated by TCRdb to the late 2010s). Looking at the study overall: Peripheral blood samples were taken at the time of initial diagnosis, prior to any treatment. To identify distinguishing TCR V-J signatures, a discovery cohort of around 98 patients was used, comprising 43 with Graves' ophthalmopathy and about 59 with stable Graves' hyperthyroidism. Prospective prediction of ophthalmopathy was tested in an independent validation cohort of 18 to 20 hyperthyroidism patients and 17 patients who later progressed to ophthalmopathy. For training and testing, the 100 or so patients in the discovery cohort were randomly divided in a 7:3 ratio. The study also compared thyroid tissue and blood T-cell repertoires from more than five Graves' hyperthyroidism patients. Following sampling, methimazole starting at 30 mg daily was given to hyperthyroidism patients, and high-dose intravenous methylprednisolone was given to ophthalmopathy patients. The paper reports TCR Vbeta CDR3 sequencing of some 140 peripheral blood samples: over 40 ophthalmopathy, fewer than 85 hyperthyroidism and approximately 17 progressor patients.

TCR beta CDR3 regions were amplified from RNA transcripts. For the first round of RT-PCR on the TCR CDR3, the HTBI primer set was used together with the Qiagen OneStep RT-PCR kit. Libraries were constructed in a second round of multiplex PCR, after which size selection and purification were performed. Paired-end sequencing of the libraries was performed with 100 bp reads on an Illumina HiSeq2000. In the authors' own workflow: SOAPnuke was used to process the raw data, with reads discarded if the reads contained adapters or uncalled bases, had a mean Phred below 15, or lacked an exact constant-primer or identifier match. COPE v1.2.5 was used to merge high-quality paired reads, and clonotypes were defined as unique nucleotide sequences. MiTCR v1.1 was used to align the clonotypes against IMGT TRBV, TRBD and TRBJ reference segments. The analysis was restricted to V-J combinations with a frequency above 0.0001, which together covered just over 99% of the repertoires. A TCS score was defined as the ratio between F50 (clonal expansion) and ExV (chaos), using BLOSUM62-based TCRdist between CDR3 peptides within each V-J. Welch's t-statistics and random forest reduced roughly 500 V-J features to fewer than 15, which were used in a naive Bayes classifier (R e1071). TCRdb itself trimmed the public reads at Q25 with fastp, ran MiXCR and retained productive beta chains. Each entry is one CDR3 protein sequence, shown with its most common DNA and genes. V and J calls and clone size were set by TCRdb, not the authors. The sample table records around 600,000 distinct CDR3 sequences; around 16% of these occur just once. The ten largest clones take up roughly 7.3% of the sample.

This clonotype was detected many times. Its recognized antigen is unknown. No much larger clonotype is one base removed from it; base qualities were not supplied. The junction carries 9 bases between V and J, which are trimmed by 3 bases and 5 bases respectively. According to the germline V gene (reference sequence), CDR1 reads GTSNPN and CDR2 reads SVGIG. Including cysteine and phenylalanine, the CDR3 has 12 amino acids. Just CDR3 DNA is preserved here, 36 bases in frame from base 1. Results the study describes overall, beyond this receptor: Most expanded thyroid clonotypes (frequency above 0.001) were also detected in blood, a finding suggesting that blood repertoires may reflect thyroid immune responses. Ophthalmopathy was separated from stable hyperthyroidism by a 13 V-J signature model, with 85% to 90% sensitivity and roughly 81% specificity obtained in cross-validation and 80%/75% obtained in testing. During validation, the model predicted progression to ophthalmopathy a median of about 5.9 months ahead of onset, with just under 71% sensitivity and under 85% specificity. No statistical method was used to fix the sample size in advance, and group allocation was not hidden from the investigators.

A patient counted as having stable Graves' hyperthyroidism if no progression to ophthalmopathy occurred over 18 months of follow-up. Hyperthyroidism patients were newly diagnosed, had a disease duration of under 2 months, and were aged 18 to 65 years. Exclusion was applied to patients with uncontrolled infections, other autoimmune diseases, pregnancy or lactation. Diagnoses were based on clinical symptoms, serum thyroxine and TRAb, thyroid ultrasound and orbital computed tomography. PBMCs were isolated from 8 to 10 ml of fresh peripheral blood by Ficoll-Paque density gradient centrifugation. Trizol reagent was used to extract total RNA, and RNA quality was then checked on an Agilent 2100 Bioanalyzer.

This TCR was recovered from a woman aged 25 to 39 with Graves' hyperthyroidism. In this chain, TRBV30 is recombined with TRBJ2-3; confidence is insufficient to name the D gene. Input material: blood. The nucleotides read TGTGCCTGGAGGACGAATGTAGATACGCAGTATTTT. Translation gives CAWRTNVDTQYF.